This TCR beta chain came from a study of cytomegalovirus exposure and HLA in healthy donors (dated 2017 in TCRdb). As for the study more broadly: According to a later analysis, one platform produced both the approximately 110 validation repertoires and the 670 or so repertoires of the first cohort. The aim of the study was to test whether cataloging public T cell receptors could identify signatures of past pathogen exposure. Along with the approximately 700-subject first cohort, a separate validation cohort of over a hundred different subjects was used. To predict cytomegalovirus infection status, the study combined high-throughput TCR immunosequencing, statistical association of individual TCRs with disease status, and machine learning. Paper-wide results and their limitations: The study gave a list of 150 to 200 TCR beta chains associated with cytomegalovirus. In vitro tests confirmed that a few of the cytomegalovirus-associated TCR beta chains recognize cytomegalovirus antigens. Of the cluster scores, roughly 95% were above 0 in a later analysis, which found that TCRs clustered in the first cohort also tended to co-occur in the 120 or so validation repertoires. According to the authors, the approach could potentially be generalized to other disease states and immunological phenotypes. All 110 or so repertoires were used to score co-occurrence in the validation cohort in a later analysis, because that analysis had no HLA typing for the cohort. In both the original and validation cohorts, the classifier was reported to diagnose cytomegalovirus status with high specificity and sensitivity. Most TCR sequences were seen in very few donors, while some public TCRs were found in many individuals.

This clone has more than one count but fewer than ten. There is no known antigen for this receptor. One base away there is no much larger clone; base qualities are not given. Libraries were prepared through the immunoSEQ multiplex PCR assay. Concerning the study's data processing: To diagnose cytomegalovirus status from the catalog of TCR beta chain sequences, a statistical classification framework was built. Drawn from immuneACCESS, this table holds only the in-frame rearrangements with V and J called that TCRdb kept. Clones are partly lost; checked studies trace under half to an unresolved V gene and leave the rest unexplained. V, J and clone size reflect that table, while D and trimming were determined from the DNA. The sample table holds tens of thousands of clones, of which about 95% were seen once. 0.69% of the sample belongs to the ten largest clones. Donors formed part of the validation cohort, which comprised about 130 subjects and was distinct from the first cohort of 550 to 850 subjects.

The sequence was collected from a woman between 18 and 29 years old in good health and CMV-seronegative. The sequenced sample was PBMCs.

In nucleotides, the sequence is TGTGCCAGCAGCTTACAGGGGACTAATGAAAAACTGTTTTTT. Translated, it gives CASSLQGTNEKLFF. The V gene is TRBV7-2 and the J gene is TRBJ1-4, with TRBD1 as a weak D call on 6 bases. Deletion took 2 bases off V and 2 bases off J, with a span of 6 bases between the germline ends. Including cysteine and phenylalanine, the CDR3 has 14 amino acids. Only CDR3 DNA remains: 42 bases, in frame from the first base. CDR1 and CDR2 were assigned from the germline V gene as SGHTA and FQGNSA.